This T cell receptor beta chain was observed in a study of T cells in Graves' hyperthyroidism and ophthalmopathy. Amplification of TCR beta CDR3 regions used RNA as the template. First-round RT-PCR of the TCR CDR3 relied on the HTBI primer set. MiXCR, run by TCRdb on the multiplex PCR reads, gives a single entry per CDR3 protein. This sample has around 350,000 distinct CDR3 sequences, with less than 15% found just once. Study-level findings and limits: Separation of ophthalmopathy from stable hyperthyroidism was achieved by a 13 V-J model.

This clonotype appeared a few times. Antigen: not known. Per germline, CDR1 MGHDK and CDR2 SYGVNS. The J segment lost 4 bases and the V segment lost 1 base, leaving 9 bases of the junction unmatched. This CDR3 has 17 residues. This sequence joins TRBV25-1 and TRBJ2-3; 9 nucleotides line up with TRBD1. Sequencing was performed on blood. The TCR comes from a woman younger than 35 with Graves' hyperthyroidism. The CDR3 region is CASSESLLGQGPDTQYF. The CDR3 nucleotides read TGTGCCAGCAGTGAATCTCTACTGGGACAGGGCCCAGATACGCAGTATTTT.